The clone carrying this TCR beta chain was observed a few times. Building the TCR beta libraries relied on iRepertoire HTBI primers, and CDR3 regions underwent Arm-PCR. TCRdb reprocessed the multiplex PCR reads via MiXCR and lists one record per CDR3 protein. The profile shows 250,000 or so distinct CDR3 sequences, 18% of them singletons. Sample time point: newly diagnosed GD, antithyroid drugs for less than 3 months. Preparation of the TCR library used RNA extracted from PBMCs. This specimen comes from a study of regulatory T cells in long-lasting Graves disease. The CDR3 extends over 13 amino acids. Per the germline V gene, CDR1 is SGHTS and CDR2 is YDEGEE. The V gene lost 0 bases and the J gene lost 3 bases, with 6 bases spanning the gap. These sequences were also reported in another study, on T cells in Graves' hyperthyroidism and ophthalmopathy.

This sequence joins TRBV5-8 and TRBJ1-2; D possibly corresponds to TRBD1 (5 bases). The specimen comprised peripheral blood mononuclear cells (PBMCs), sampled at new diagnosis, from a patient treated with antithyroid drugs. The sequence derives from a woman in her thirties with Graves disease. CDR3 DNA: TGTGCCAGCAGCTTGGGGGGCCACTATGGCTACACCTTC. This sequence encodes CASSLGGHYGYTF. Based on the CDR3 plus reference TRBV5-8 and TRBJ1-2, the full variable domain is EAGVTQSPTHLIKTRGQQATLRCSPISGHTSVYWYQQALGLGLQFLLWYDEGEERNRGNFPPRFSGRQFPNYSSELNVNALELEDSALYLCASSLGGHYGYTFGSGTRLTVV.